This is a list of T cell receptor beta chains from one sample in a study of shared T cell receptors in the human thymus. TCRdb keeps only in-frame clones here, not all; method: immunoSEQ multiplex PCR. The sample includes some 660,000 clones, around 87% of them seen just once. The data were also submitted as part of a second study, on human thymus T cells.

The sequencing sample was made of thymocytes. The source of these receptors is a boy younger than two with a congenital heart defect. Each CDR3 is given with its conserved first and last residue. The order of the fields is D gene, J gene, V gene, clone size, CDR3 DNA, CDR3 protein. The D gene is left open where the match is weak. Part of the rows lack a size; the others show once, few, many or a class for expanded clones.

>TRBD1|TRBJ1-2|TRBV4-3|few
TGCGCCAGCAGCCCCGTACAGGGGGAAGGCTATGGCTACACCTTC
CASSPVQGEGYGYTF
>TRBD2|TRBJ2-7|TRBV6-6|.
TGTGCCAGCAGTAAACCGGGACTAGTGGGCGCCTACGAGCAGTACTTC
CASSKPGLVGAYEQYF
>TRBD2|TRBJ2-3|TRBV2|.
TGTGCCAGCATAAGCAAAGAGCGGGGGTTGAATCCCAGCACAGATACGCAGTATTTT
CASISKERGLNPSTDTQYF
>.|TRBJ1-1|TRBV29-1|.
TGCAGCGGACAGGCAGGGGCTGAAGCTTTCTTT
CSGQAGAEAFF
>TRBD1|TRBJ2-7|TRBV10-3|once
TGTGCCATCAGTGAGGATCGAGCCCCCACGGAGGGACAGGGGGCCGAGCAGTACTTC
CAISEDRAPTEGQGAEQYF
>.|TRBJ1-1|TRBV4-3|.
TGCGCCAGCAGCCAAAGCCCTGACAGAGAAGCTTTCTTT
CASSQSPDREAFF
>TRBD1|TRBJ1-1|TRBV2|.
TGTGCCAGCAGGGGACAGGGGAACACTGAAGCTTTCTTT
CASRGQGNTEAFF
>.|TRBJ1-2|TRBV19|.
TGTGCCAGTAGTATAGCCAGGGAGGATGGCTACACCTTC
CASSIAREDGYTF
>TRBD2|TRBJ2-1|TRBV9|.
TGTGCCAGCAGCCCGCTGGCGGGAGGGCCTTCCAATGAGCAGTTCTTC
CASSPLAGGPSNEQFF
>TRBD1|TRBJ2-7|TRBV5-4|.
TGTGCCAGCAGCTTAAGCCCTAGGACAGGGGGCCTTCACGAGCAGTACTTC
CASSLSPRTGGLHEQYF
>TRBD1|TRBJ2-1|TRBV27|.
TGTGCCAGCAGTCAATACGCGACAGGGGGCATCAATGAGCAGTTCTTC
CASSQYATGGINEQFF
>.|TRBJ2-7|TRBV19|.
TGTGCCAGTAGTATAACGAGGGCCAGCTCCTACGAGCAGTACTTC
CASSITRASSYEQYF
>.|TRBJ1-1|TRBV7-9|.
TGTGCCAGCAGCTTAGATCGCGGAAGGGGAATTGAAGCTTTCTTT
CASSLDRGRGIEAFF
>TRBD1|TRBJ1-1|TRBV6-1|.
TGTGCCAGCAGGACAGGGGAGGCTGAAGCTTTCTTT
CASRTGEAEAFF
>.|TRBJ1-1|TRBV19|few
TGTGCCAGTAGTATAAAGCTTCCAATCACACGGGAGAACACTGAAGCTTTCTTT
CASSIKLPITRENTEAFF
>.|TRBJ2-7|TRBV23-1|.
TGCGCCAGCCCGCACAGGGTGGGTGGGAGCAGGCCCCGTCGGGAGCAGTACTTC
CASPHRVGGSRPRREQYF